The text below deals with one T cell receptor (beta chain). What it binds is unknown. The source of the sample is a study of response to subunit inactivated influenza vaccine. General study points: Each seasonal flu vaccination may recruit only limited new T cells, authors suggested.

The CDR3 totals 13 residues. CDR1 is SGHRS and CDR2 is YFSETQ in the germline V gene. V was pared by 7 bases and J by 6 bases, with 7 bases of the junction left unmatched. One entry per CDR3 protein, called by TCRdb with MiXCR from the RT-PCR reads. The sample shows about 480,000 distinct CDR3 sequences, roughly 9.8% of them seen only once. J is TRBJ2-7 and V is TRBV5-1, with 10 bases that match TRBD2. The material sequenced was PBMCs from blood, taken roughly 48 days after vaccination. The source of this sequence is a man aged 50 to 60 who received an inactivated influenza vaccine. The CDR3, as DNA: TGCGCCAGCGGGTGGACTAGCGGTCGCGAGCAGTACTTC. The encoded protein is CASGWTSGREQYF.